The 24 T cell receptor beta chains in this list originate from one sample, sequenced in a study of T cell responses to AZD1222 COVID-19 vaccine. Method: immunoSEQ multiplex PCR; TCRdb's copy keeps in-frame clones and lacks some. The sample has about 190,000 clones, about 92% seen once; the top ten hold less than 1.5%. This sample comprised peripheral blood, obtained on day 0 of AZD1222 vaccination. The receptor set was obtained from an adult in good health.

This clone has a single count. CDR3 region: CASRAAASSYEQYF. The CDR3 coding sequence is TGTGCCAGTAGAGCGGCGGCGAGCTCCTACGAGCAGTACTTC. The rearrangement joins TRBV19 to TRBJ2-7, with D perhaps TRBD2 (5 bases). Germline lookup yields CDR1 LNHDA and CDR2 SQIVND (reference sequence). The CDR3 is 14 amino acids. With 6 bases removed from V and 0 bases from J, the gap between germline ends came to 12 bases.

The chain combines TRBV7-2 with TRBJ1-2; D is ambiguous. The CDR3 runs 13 residues. CDR1 SGHTA and CDR2 FQGNSA come from the germline V gene. The V end was cut by 1 base, the J end by 7 bases, with 10 bases between. CDR3 in DNA: TGTGCCAGCAGCTTAGATGGGGTACTTGGCTACACCTTC. Translated: CASSLDGVLGYTF.

The chain joins TRBV7-9 to TRBJ2-7; a weak D match, TRBD2 (6 bases). The CDR3 consists of 14 residues. Germline V gives CDR1 SEHNR, CDR2 FQNEAQ (reference sequence). The V and J ends lost 5 bases and 4 bases respectively, with 15 bases between them. The CDR3: CASSATGVLYEQYF. The CDR3, as DNA: TGTGCCAGCAGCGCTACGGGGGTACTTTACGAGCAGTACTTC.

This chain uses TRBV3-1 (or the pseudogene TRBV3-2) with TRBJ2-3; no clear D. From germline, CDR1 is LGHDT and CDR2 YNNKEL (reference sequence). The CDR3 runs 16 residues. V was shortened by 1 base and J by 2 bases, with 13 bases between the two germline ends. The CDR3 here is CASSQVSGANTDTQYF. CDR3 sequence (DNA): TGTGCCAGCAGCCAAGTTTCAGGAGCCAACACAGATACGCAGTATTTT.

This chain uses TRBV3-1 (or the pseudogene TRBV3-2) with TRBJ1-3, with D possibly TRBD1 on 6 matching bases. The germline V gene has CDR1 LGHDT and CDR2 YNNKEL (reference sequence). The CDR3 is made up of 16 amino acids. V lost 5 bases and J lost 0, with 14 bases in between. This CDR3 is CASSDWTANSGNTIYF. The CDR3 DNA reads TGTGCCAGCAGCGACTGGACAGCGAACTCTGGAAACACCATATATTTT.

This clone was detected once. This chain links TRBV12-3 or TRBV12-4 with TRBJ1-6; D is undetermined. The CDR3 runs 13 residues. The V end was cut by 3 bases, the J end by 11 bases, with 11 bases between. The CDR3 DNA sequence: TGTGCCAGCAGTTTGGGGAGGTCTGCACCCCTCCACTTT. Its protein is CASSLGRSAPLHF.

The chain employs TRBV9 and TRBJ2-3; 11 bases are shared with TRBD2. The V and J ends lost 4 bases and 3 bases, in that order; junction bases with no gene match: 7. The CDR3 covers 16 residues. The V gene's germline CDR1 is SGDLS and CDR2 YYNGEE. Here the CDR3 DNA reads TGTGCCAGCAGCCAGGGTAGCGGGGGGGGAACAGATACGCAGTATTTT. It specifies CASSQGSGGGTDTQYF.

The gene calls are TRBV3-1 (or the pseudogene TRBV3-2) and TRBJ1-1; D call uncertain. CDR1 is LGHDT, CDR2 YNNKEL, per germline (reference sequence). The V gene lost 0 bases and the J gene lost 5 bases, with 13 bases spanning the gap. The CDR3 extends over 15 amino acids. The CDR3 protein is CASSQDLSRVTEAFF. CDR3 coding DNA: TGTGCCAGCAGCCAAGATCTTAGTAGAGTGACTGAAGCTTTCTTT.

This chain uses TRBV7-2 with TRBJ1-6, with 10 bases identical to TRBD1. The CDR3 loop spans 15 amino acids. V trimming: 3 bases; J trimming: 9 bases; junction bases outside the gene matches: 5. The V gene's germline CDR1 is SGHTA and CDR2 FQGNSA. CDR3 in DNA: TGTGCCAGCAGCTTGGGACAGGGGCCGGGTTCACCCCTCCACTTT. Its protein is CASSLGQGPGSPLHF.

This clone came up once. The rearrangement uses TRBV2 and TRBJ1-1; the D is unclear. There are 14 residues in the CDR3. The germline V and J ends were trimmed by 4 bases and 1 base, with 10 bases remaining between them. Per germline, CDR1 SNHLY and CDR2 FYNNEI. CDR3 DNA: TGTGCCAGCAGTGCCTCAAATAGGAACACTGAAGCTTTCTTT. Protein product: CASSASNRNTEAFF.

V usage is TRBV3-1 (or the pseudogene TRBV3-2) and J usage is TRBJ1-1; D is perhaps TRBD1 (6 bases). The CDR3 is 14 amino acids. Trimming removed 2 bases at V and 5 bases at J, with 12 bases between. Germline assignment: CDR1 LGHDT and CDR2 YNNKEL (reference sequence). CDR3 in amino acids: CASSQYYRVTEAFF. For the CDR3, the DNA is TGTGCCAGCAGCCAATACTACAGGGTAACTGAAGCTTTCTTT.

This chain joins TRBV11-2 and TRBJ1-4; D possibly corresponds to TRBD1 (6 bases). The CDR3 is made up of 17 amino acids. Germline values: CDR1 SGHAT, CDR2 FQNNGV. Trimming shortened V by 5 bases and J by 0 bases, and 16 bases separated the two germline ends. CDR3 DNA: TGTGCCAGCAGCACCCCATGGCAGGGGACAACTAATGAAAAACTGTTTTTT. Its protein is CASSTPWQGTTNEKLFF.

The chain couples TRBV2 to TRBJ2-3, with 9 nucleotides matching TRBD1. The ends lost 10 bases at V and 1 base at J; junction bases unmatched: 9. CDR3 size: 15 residues. From germline, CDR1 is SNHLY and CDR2 FYNNEI. CDR3 sequence (DNA): TGTGCCACTTCAACAGGGGGCGTCGGCACAGATACGCAGTATTTT. This gives the protein CATSTGGVGTDTQYF.

This chain joins TRBV7-3 and TRBJ1-1; D gene ambiguous. V was pared by 0 bases and J by 5 bases, with 7 bases between. From germline, CDR1 is SGHTA and CDR2 FQGTGA. The CDR3 spans 13 residues. CDR3 bases: TGTGCCAGCAGCTTAACGAGCCAGACTGAAGCTTTCTTT. Protein: CASSLTSQTEAFF.

The J gene is TRBJ1-2, the V gene TRBV2; 8 positions agree with TRBD1. CDR3 length: 16 residues. Germline CDR1 SNHLY, CDR2 FYNNEI. With V trimmed by 8 bases and J by 4 bases, 15 bases remained unmatched. The CDR3: CASPGRGDRRIYGYTF. The CDR3 nucleotides read TGTGCCAGCCCGGGCCGGGGGGACAGGCGGATCTATGGCTACACCTTC. Filled out from reference TRBV2 and TRBJ1-2, the complete variable domain reads EPEVTQTPSHQVTQMGQEVILRCVPISNHLYFYWYRQILGQKVEFLVSFYNNEISEKSEIFDDQFSVERPDGSNFTLKIRSTKLEDSAMYFCASPGRGDRRIYGYTFGSGTRLTVV.

The chain links TRBV24-1 to TRBJ2-1; 10 bases line up with TRBD2. The CDR3 sequence is 16 residues long. V gave up 5 bases and J gave up 2 bases; unmatched junction bases: 5. Germline CDR1 KGHDR, CDR2 SFDVKD. The CDR3 region has the DNA TGTGCCACCAGTGCTGCCAGCGGGGGGGCCTACAATGAGCAGTTCTTC. Translated: CATSAASGGAYNEQFF.

The CDR3 DNA is TGTGCCTGGAGTGCAGGCGGGAATTCACCCCTCCACTTT. Translation gives CAWSAGGNSPLHF. The chain combines TRBV30 with TRBJ1-6; no definite D call. The CDR3 length is 13 residues. CDR1 and CDR2 (germline): GTSNPN, SVGIG (reference sequence). The V end lost 1 base, the J end lost 7 bases, and 8 bases lay between the germline ends. The whole variable domain, remainder taken from reference TRBV30 and TRBJ1-6, is SQTIHQWPATLVQPVGSPLSLECTVEGTSNPNLYWYRQAAGRGLQLLFYSVGIGQISSEVPQNLSASRPQDRQFILSSKKLLLSDSGFYLCAWSAGGNSPLHFGNGTRLTVT.

The chain links TRBV9 to TRBJ2-1, with 8 positions matching TRBD2. V shed 4 bases, J shed 6 bases, and the junction held 9 bases outside the gene matches. The CDR3 extends over 15 amino acids. CDR1 and CDR2 (germline): SGDLS, YYNGEE. The chain's CDR3 is CASSLVGLESNEQFF. In nucleotides, the CDR3 is TGTGCCAGCAGCCTAGTGGGACTAGAGTCCAATGAGCAGTTCTTC.

J is TRBJ2-7 and V is TRBV4-2; 10 nucleotides line up with TRBD2. Germline V gene sequence: CDR1 LGHNA, CDR2 YNFKEQ. V lost 4 bases and J lost 1; bases outside the gene matches: 13. The CDR3 extends over 18 amino acids. DNA of the CDR3: TGTGCCAGCAGCCCCACGGGGGGAGCGGGGGGGCTTTCCTACGAGCAGTACTTC. It codes for CASSPTGGAGGLSYEQYF.

The chain has TRBV23-1 and TRBJ1-5; D unresolved. TRBV23-1 is classed as an ORF, of uncertain function. V was clipped by 3 bases and J by 2 bases, with 14 bases between them. The CDR3 is 16 residues long. The CDR3 region is CASSQLFRQGNQPQHF. The CDR3 nucleotides are TGCGCCAGCAGTCAGCTCTTTCGGCAGGGCAATCAGCCCCAGCATTTT.

The rearrangement uses TRBV7-3 and TRBJ1-3; weak D call: TRBD1 (5 bases). Deletions cut 3 bases from V and 3 bases from J, with 6 bases between. CDR1 is SGHTA and CDR2 is FQGTGA in the germline V gene. CDR3 length equals 13 residues. CDR3 DNA sequence: TGTGCCAGCAGCTTGGGGGGTGGAAACACCATATATTTT. It encodes CASSLGGGNTIYF.

The CDR3 loop reads CASSSMVGRQPQHF. The CDR3 coding sequence is TGCGCCAGCAGTTCTATGGTGGGGCGTCAGCCCCAGCATTTT. V gene TRBV10-1 combines with J gene TRBJ1-5, with D possibly being TRBD1 (5 bases). CDR3 length: 14 amino acids. Per germline, CDR1 WNHNN and CDR2 SYGVQD (reference sequence). Trimming left V 5 bases short and J 6 bases short, with 14 bases between.

The DNA for the CDR3 is TGTGCCAGTAGTCCTCCGTACAGTAGCAATCAGCCCCAGCATTTT. Residues: CASSPPYSSNQPQHF. The chain joins TRBV19 to TRBJ1-5; D unresolved. V gave up 5 bases and J gave up 0 bases, with 11 bases separating them. The CDR3 sequence is 15 residues long. Germline CDR1 and CDR2: LNHDA and SQIVND (reference sequence). The variable domain in full, completed from reference TRBV19 and TRBJ1-5, reads DGGITQSPKYLFRKEGQNVTLSCEQNLNHDAMYWYRQDPGQGLRLIYYSQIVNDFQKGDIAEGYSVSREKKESFPLTVTSAQKNPTAFYLCASSPPYSSNQPQHFGDGTRLSIL.

The chain links TRBV9 to TRBJ2-7; 8 bases align to TRBD1. The germline V gene encodes CDR1 SGDLS and CDR2 YYNGEE. The junction had 5 bases not matched to a gene; V was cut back by 1 base and J by 2 bases. The CDR3 is 15 residues long. The CDR3 loop is CASSVSGTGTYEQYF. The DNA for the CDR3 is TGTGCCAGCAGCGTATCCGGGACAGGAACCTACGAGCAGTACTTC.